The 8 T cell receptor beta chains given below trace back to one sample, sequenced in a study of OX40 agonist ivuxolimab in advanced cancers. Only in-frame clones appear in the TCRdb table, and some are missing; sequencing was by immunoSEQ multiplex PCR. The table includes roughly 49,000 clones, around four fifths detected once. The starting material was CD4+ or CD8+ T cells sorted from blood, obtained in a trial of the OX40 agonist ivuxolimab. All receptors come from an adult with an advanced solid tumor such as melanoma, head and neck, liver or kidney cancer.

This clone occurred once. The chain recombines TRBV18 with TRBJ2-3; the D gene is possibly TRBD1 (6 bases). V was clipped by 3 bases and J by 0 bases, with 13 bases between them. The CDR3 loop spans 16 amino acids. Germline CDR1 KGHSH, CDR2 LQKENI. Here the CDR3 DNA reads TGTGCCAGCTCACCTACCAGGGACACTAGCACAGATACGCAGTATTTT. As protein: CASSPTRDTSTDTQYF.

The gene calls are TRBV9 and TRBJ2-5, with 11 bases matching TRBD2. The CDR3 has 14 amino acids. The germline V gene has CDR1 SGDLS and CDR2 YYNGEE. Trimming cost V 3 bases and J 4 bases; bases outside gene matches: 2. The CDR3 nucleotides read TGTGCCAGCAGCGCTACTAGCGGGAGAGAGACCCAGTACTTC. Translation gives CASSATSGRETQYF. Together with reference TRBV9 and TRBJ2-5, the CDR3 gives the full variable domain: DSGVTQTPKHLITATGQRVTLRCSPRSGDLSVYWYQQSLDQGLQFLIQYYNGEERAKGNILERFSAQQFPDLHSELNLSSLELGDSALYFCASSATSGRETQYFGPGTRLLVL.

The V gene is TRBV4-1, the J gene TRBJ1-2, with 8 bases matching TRBD1. Trimming cost V 0 bases and J 8 bases; bases outside gene matches: 2. Germline values: CDR1 MGHRA, CDR2 YSYEKL. The CDR3 has 13 residues. CDR3 sequence reads: CASSQEDRGGYTF. CDR3 nucleotides: TGCGCCAGCAGCCAAGAAGACAGGGGCGGCTACACCTTC.

CDR3 amino acids: CASSAARTGGVYGYTF. CDR3 nucleotides: TGTGCCAGCAGCGCCGCGAGGACAGGGGGCGTATATGGCTACACCTTC. The V call is TRBV7-2, the J call TRBJ1-2; 11 nucleotides agree with TRBD1. Germline V CDR1 and CDR2: SGHTA, FQGNSA. The CDR3 is 16 residues long. J lost 5 bases, V lost 5 bases, and 10 bases had no gene match.

This chain joins TRBV7-7 and TRBJ2-1, with TRBD2 matching 11 bases. Germline values: CDR1 SSHAT, CDR2 FNYEAQ (reference sequence). The CDR3 length is 20 residues. V was pared by 2 bases and J by 3 bases, with 15 bases of the junction left unmatched. CDR3 loop: CASSLCGGLATSGIYNEQFF. CDR3 sequence (DNA): TGTGCCAGCAGCTTATGTGGGGGGTTGGCGACTAGCGGGATCTACAATGAGCAGTTCTTC.

In this sample, this clone turned up a few times. This chain joins TRBV4-2 and TRBJ2-7, with 11 bases that match TRBD2. Germline V gene data show CDR1 as LGHNA and CDR2 as YNFKEQ. V was clipped by 0 bases and J by 1 base; unmatched bases: 2. The CDR3 spans 16 residues. This CDR3 reads CASSQEGTSGSYEQYF. CDR3 in DNA: TGTGCCAGCAGCCAAGAAGGGACTAGCGGATCCTACGAGCAGTACTTC.

The chain uses TRBV18 and TRBJ2-7, with 11 bases identical to TRBD1. Per germline, CDR1 KGHSH and CDR2 LQKENI. V was pared by 4 bases and J by 3 bases, with 8 bases of the junction left unmatched. The CDR3 spans 16 residues. CDR3 sequence: CASSQRTGGAGYEQYF. CDR3 coding DNA: TGTGCCAGCTCACAAAGGACAGGGGGCGCAGGCTACGAGCAGTACTTC.

The chain carries TRBV7-9 and TRBJ2-3, with TRBD2 matching over 9 bases. The trim removed 4 bases at V and 4 bases at J, leaving 9 bases unmatched. The length of the CDR3 is 16 residues. The germline V gene encodes CDR1 SEHNR and CDR2 FQNEAQ (reference sequence). As DNA, the CDR3 is TGTGCCAGCAGCTACCCTAGCGGGACGGGGGCAGATACGCAGTATTTT. Translated, it gives CASSYPSGTGADTQYF.